This T cell receptor (beta chain) derives from a study of blood T cell repertoires in COVID-19. Study summary: Collection of acute and convalescent COVID-19 samples took place in the United States, Italy and Spain. The analysed material was cDNA or gDNA that came from T cells, B-cell-depleted T cells, or PBMCs.

CDR3 length: 14 amino acids. Trimming at V came to 6 bases and at J to 2 bases, leaving 4 bases not matched to a gene. Germline CDR1 is LNHDA and CDR2 is SQIVND (reference sequence). To note about this clone: This same CDR3 is encoded by further DNA sequences in the sample.

The repertoire was sequenced with immunoSEQ multiplex PCR; TCRdb's copy has only in-frame clones and lacks some. The sample yields about 410,000 clones, 75% to 90% seen once. The TCR was taken from a middle-aged woman with COVID-19, enrolled during active disease. Material: peripheral blood. The gene calls are TRBV19 and TRBJ1-5; the match to TRBD1 covers 7 bases. CDR3 in amino acids: CASSEQGGNQPQHF. The CDR3 nucleotides read TGTGCCAGTAGCGAGCAGGGGGGCAATCAGCCCCAGCATTTT.